This T cell receptor (beta chain) emerged from a study of shared clonotypes between healthy human individuals (dated by TCRdb to the early 2020s). Study-wide context: A few men and two women, aged 18 to 49 years, made up the cohort. To increase sequencing depth and limit assay-specific biases, TCR repertoire library preparation and sequencing were carried out by different laboratories using diverse techniques. To estimate repertoire size and how much clonotype sharing occurs between individuals, the study deeply sequenced the blood TCR repertoires of roughly 5 healthy adults. For each donor, three plates each were used for CD4 naive and CD4 memory, two plates were used for CD8 naive, and one plate was used for CD8 memory. Each donor's leukapheresis produced roughly between roughly 0.85 and 9.5 billion PBMCs. Study-wide findings and limitations: Sharing across a few donors was observed for around 5% of naive CD4, around 3.5% of naive CD8, over 2% of memory CD4, and less than 0.45% of memory CD8 clonotypes. Rarefaction of sorted-subset datasets indicated incomplete sequencing despite the large sequencing depth. Based on pairwise subsampling, the degree of clonotype sharing among donors was expected to be affected by sequencing depth. Sampling was limited to blood, and TCR repertoires in tissue likely differ from TCR repertoires in blood. Compared with non-shared clonotypes, the clonotypes found in all four sorted-subset donors had higher generation probabilities. Because the study included a small number of donors, the genetic and exposure-history diversity represented was limited. Naive subsets generally had larger estimated clonotype richness than memory subsets did.

TCR CDR3 regions were amplified from genomic DNA by multiplex PCR using the deep immunoSEQ assay. Genomic DNA extracted from each cell subset was distributed evenly over all wells of several immunoSEQ 96-well plates, and each plate served as one replicate. For sorted subsets, about 0.2 ug genomic DNA, equal to 30,000 to 35,000 T cell genomes, was loaded into each replicate PCR. The purified libraries were quantified using a Qubit 3.0 fluorometer, sized with a Bioanalyzer 2100, and then quantified again using the KAPA Library Quantification kit. Every immunoSEQ 96-well plate was sequenced on a separate single-read 150-cycle Illumina NextSeq 550 flow cell. The published analysis was carried out like this. Because the immunoSEQ output held only junctional sequences and lacked quality scores, the filtering could not match the filtering applied to full-length reads. To assign V/J genes and CDR3, sequences were annotated against IMGT germline references using PyIR, a Python wrapper for IgBLAST v1.9. Reads were filtered out if the reads had weak V/J assignments (E-value above 1e-6), no CDR3, stop codons, out-of-frame junctions, or ambiguous translated residues. V3J clonotypes were defined by identical inferred V gene, J gene, and CDR3 amino acid sequence. Percentage overlap between repertoires was computed as shared unique clonotypes divided by the size of the smaller repertoire. Richness of each repertoire was evaluated using RTK rarefaction, the Chao1 estimator, and Recon v2.1 estimates of unobserved clonotypes. For all TCRbeta clonotypes obtained by the gDNA method from a handful of donors, generation probabilities were computed with OLGA. Sourced from immuneACCESS, this table was stored by TCRdb with only in-frame sequences that have V and J called. A share of the clones is absent; for the studies checked, an unresolved V gene accounts for under half, and the remainder has no known explanation. V and J calls and clone size are as listed in that table; D and trimming were resolved from the DNA. This sample holds roughly 2,300,000 clones; around 93% were observed only once. The ten largest clones capture 0.3% to 0.45% of the sample.

This clone appeared a single time. There is no known antigen for this receptor. One base away there is no much larger clone; base qualities are not given. The donors were healthy, HIV-negative adults with no recently reported acute infections or vaccinations. Only Caucasian adults living in Nashville, Tennessee, USA were represented among the donors. CD4+ T cells were enriched through magnetic negative selection, after which naive cells were positively selected on CD45RA and the remaining negative fraction served as the memory subset. After blood collection by leukapheresis, PBMCs were isolated using Ficoll-Histopaque density gradient centrifugation and then cryopreserved in the vapor phase of liquid nitrogen. Purity and quantity of every magnetically sorted T cell population were checked by analytical flow cytometry. Each sorted fraction had its genomic DNA isolated and then quantified by UV absorbance on a Nanodrop 2000c.

From the cysteine through the phenylalanine, the CDR3 covers 17 amino acids. Only the CDR3 region is kept as DNA, spanning 51 bases read in frame from base 1. Between the V and J ends, shortened by 6 bases and 5 bases respectively, the junction contains 24 bases. Per the germline V gene, SGHAT is the CDR1 and FQNNGV is the CDR2. The sequence was obtained from a man between 18 and 29 years old in good health. Some clones in this sample may be carry-over from other donors' samples. In this chain, TRBV11-2 is recombined with TRBJ2-3; D gene: possibly TRBD1, on 6 matching bases. Sample: naive CD4+ T cells from PBMCs. The cell subset or site label, as the study defines it: CD45RA+ positively selected. DNA sequence: TGTGCCAGCAGTTCTCAGGGGAGTTTCTTATCTGGAGATACGCAGTATTTT. Translated, it gives CASSSQGSFLSGDTQYF. The full variable domain, completed from the reference TRBV11-2 and TRBJ2-3 proteins outside the CDR3, reads EAGVAQSPRYKIIEKRQSVAFWCNPISGHATLYWYQQILGQGPKLLIQFQNNGVVDDSQLPKDRFSAERLKGVDSTLKIQPAKLEDSAVYLCASSSQGSFLSGDTQYFGPGTRLTVL.